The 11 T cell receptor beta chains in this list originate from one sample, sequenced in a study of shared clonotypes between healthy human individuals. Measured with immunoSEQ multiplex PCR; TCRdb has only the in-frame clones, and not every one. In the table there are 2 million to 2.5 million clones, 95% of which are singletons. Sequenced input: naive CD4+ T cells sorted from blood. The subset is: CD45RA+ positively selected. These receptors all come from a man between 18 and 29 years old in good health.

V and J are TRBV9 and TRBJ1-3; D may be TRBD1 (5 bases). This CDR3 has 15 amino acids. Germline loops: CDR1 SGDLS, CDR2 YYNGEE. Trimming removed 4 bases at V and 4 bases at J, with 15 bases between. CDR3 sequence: CASSSRELNGNTIYF. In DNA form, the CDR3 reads TGTGCCAGCAGCAGCAGGGAACTGAACGGAAACACCATATATTTT.

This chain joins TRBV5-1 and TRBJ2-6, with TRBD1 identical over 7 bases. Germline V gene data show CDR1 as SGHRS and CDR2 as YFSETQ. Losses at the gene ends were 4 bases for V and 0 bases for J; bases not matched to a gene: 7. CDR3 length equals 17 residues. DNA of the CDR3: TGCGCCAGCAGCCCCGGGACAGCGCTCTCTGGGGCCAACGTCCTGACTTTC. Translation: CASSPGTALSGANVLTF.

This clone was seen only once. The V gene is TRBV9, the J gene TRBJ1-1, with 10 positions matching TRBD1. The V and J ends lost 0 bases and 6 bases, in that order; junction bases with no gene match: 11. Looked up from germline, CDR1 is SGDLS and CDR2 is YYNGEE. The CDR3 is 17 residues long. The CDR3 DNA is TGTGCCAGCAGCGTAGGAATCCGGGACAGGGGAATGTCTGAAGCTTTCTTT. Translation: CASSVGIRDRGMSEAFF.

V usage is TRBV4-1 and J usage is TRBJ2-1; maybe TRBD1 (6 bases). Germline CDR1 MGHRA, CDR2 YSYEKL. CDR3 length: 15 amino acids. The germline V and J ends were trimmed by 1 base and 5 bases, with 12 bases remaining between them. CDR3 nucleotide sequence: TGCGCCAGCAGCCAAGGAACAGGGCTAAACAATGAGCAGTTCTTC. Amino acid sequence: CASSQGTGLNNEQFF.

CDR3 region: CASSIAPALPQETQYF. CDR3 DNA sequence: TGCGCCAGCAGCATAGCGCCGGCGCTGCCCCAAGAGACCCAGTACTTC. This chain joins TRBV5-1 and TRBJ2-5, with D possibly being TRBD2 (5 bases). The CDR3 covers 16 residues. Germline-derived CDR1 and CDR2 are SGHRS and YFSETQ. The V end lost 4 bases, the J end lost 1 base, and 17 bases lay between the germline ends. The full variable domain, completed using reference TRBV5-1 and TRBJ2-5, is KAGVTQTPRYLIKTRGQQVTLSCSPISGHRSVSWYQQTPGQGLQFLFEYFSETQRNKGNFPGRFSGRQFSNSRSEMNVSTLELGDSALYLCASSIAPALPQETQYFGPGTRLLVL.

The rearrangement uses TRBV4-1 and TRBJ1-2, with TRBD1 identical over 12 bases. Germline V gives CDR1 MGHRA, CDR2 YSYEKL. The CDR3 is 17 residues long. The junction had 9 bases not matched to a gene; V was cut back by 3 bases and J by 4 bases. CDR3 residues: CASSQDPGQGAGYGYTF. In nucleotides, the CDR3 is TGCGCCAGCAGCCAGGATCCGGGACAGGGGGCTGGCTATGGCTACACCTTC.

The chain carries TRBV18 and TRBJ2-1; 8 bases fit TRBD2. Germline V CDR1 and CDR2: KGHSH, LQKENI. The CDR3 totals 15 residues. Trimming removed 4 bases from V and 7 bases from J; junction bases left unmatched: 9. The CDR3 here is CASSQAGTSSNEQFF. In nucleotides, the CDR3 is TGTGCCAGCTCACAAGCCGGGACTAGTTCAAATGAGCAGTTCTTC.

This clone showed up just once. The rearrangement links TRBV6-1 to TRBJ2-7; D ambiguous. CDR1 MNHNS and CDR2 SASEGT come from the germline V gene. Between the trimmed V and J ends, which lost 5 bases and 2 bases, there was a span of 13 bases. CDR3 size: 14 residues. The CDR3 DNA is TGTGCCAGCAGTATTAAGCGATCAACCTACGAGCAGTACTTC. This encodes CASSIKRSTYEQYF.

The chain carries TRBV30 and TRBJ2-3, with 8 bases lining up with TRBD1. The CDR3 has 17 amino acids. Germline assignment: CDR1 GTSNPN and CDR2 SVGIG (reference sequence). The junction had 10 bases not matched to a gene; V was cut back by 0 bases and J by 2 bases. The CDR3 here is CAWSVLGQGIFTDTQYF. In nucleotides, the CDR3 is TGTGCCTGGAGTGTCCTCGGACAGGGTATCTTCACAGATACGCAGTATTTT. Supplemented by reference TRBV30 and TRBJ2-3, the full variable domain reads SQTIHQWPATLVQPVGSPLSLECTVEGTSNPNLYWYRQAAGRGLQLLFYSVGIGQISSEVPQNLSASRPQDRQFILSSKKLLLSDSGFYLCAWSVLGQGIFTDTQYFGPGTRLTVL.

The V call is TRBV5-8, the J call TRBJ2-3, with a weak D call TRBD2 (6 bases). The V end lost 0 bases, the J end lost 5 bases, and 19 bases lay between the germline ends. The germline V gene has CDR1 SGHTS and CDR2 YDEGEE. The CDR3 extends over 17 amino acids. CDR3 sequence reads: CASSLAAGTGKEDTQYF. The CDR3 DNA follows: TGTGCCAGCAGCTTGGCGGCCGGGACTGGGAAGGAAGATACGCAGTATTTT.

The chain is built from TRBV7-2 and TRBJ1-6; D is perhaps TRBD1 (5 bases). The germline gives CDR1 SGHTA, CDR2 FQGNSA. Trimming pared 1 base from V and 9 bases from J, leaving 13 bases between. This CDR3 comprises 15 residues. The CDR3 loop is CASSLDLAGTSPLHF. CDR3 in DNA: TGTGCCAGCAGCTTAGATTTGGCAGGGACTTCACCCCTCCACTTT.